The 5 T cell receptor beta chains listed next were all sequenced from one sample in a study of T cells after yellow fever vaccination. TCRdb re-derived calls from the 5' RACE reads in MiXCR, one entry per CDR3 protein. The sample includes 65,000 to 70,000 distinct CDR3 sequences, around 6.2% of them seen just once. The sequencing used CD4+ T cells sorted from PBMCs, collected roughly 15 days after the first yellow fever vaccination. The receptors were sampled from a man aged 18 to 29 who received the YFV17D yellow fever vaccine.

This clonotype occurred many times. This rearrangement joins TRBV7-8 to TRBJ2-3; 8 nucleotides agree with TRBD2. Germline V gene lookup returns CDR1 SGHVS and CDR2 FQNEAQ. This CDR3 is built from 15 residues. V trimming: 2 bases; J trimming: 1 base; junction bases outside the gene matches: 2. CDR3 sequence: CASSLILAGTDTQYF. CDR3 nucleotides: TGTGCCAGCAGCTTAATACTAGCGGGCACAGATACGCAGTATTTT. Filled out from reference TRBV7-8 and TRBJ2-3, the complete variable domain reads GAGVSQSPRYKVAKRGQDVALRCDPISGHVSLFWYQQALGQGPEFLTYFQNEAQLDKSGLPSDRFFAERPEGSVSTLKIQRTQQEDSAVYLCASSLILAGTDTQYFGPGTRLTVL.

Many counts were recorded for this clonotype. The chain links TRBV12-3 or TRBV12-4 to TRBJ1-5; no firm D call. This CDR3 has 12 amino acids. V lost 2 bases, J lost 5 bases, and 4 bases lay in between. Written as DNA, the CDR3 is TGTGCCAGCAGTTTAAGAGATCAGCCCCAGCATTTT. Protein: CASSLRDQPQHF.

This clonotype was counted ten times or more. This sequence joins TRBV20-1 and TRBJ1-1; 7 bases map to TRBD1. Germline CDR1 is DFQATT and CDR2 is SNEGSKA (reference sequence). After removal of 6 bases from V and 3 bases from J, the junction contained 4 bases not matched to a gene. CDR3 size: 12 residues. This CDR3 reads CSARTGDTEAFF. In DNA form, the CDR3 reads TGCAGTGCGAGAACAGGGGACACTGAAGCTTTCTTT.

In its sample, this clonotype was seen many times. The chain couples TRBV7-8 to TRBJ2-7, with D possibly matching TRBD2 (5 bases). The V end lost 4 bases, the J end lost 3 bases, and 10 bases lay between the germline ends. The CDR3 spans 13 residues. The V gene's germline CDR1 is SGHVS and CDR2 FQNEAQ. The DNA for the CDR3 is TGTGCCAGCAGCTCAAATGACTACTACGAGCAGTACTTC. Protein sequence: CASSSNDYYEQYF.

This clonotype was observed many times. The chain's CDR3 is CASSYRETPQHF. The CDR3 nucleotides are TGTGCCAGCAGTTACAGGGAAACTCCCCAGCATTTT. The chain carries TRBV7-2 and TRBJ1-5, with D possibly being TRBD1 (6 bases). V was pared by 6 bases and J by 10 bases, with 13 bases between. This CDR3 contains 12 residues. Germline CDR1 reads SGHTA; CDR2 reads FQGNSA.